The 10 T cell receptor beta chains given below trace back to one sample, sequenced in a study of tumor and adjacent non-tumor tissue in lung cancer. The template was RNA from unsorted bulk tissue. The normal lung tissue was taken more than 3 cm from the tumor edge. The library came from three nested PCR rounds adapted from ARM-PCR protocols. One entry per CDR3 protein results from TCRdb running MiXCR on the multiplex PCR reads. The sample includes 110,000 or so distinct CDR3 sequences, 62% of them seen just once. Sequencing was performed on distant non-tumor lung tissue. All receptors come from a man aged 60-69 years with non-small cell lung cancer.

The rearrangement links TRBV19 to TRBJ2-7; D might be TRBD1 (6 bases). CDR1 and CDR2 (germline): LNHDA, SQIVND (reference sequence). The CDR3 consists of 16 residues. Deletions cut 2 bases from V and 4 bases from J, with 18 bases between. The CDR3 sequence: CASSIKVGRGSYEQYF. The CDR3 DNA reads TGTGCCAGTAGTATAAAAGTCGGCAGGGGATCATACGAGCAGTACTTC.

Only a few counts were recorded for this clonotype. It may be a read error: a sequence one base away is much more abundant. The V gene is TRBV28, the J gene TRBJ1-5; TRBD1 matches 8 bases. In germline, CDR1 is MDHEN, CDR2 SYDVKM. CDR3 length equals 15 residues. The CDR3: CVSSLGQGRPWSQHF. The CDR3 bases are TGTGTCAGCAGCCTTGGACAGGGCCGTCCTTGGTCCCAGCATTTT.

At least ten counts were recorded for this clonotype. The rearrangement uses TRBV12-3 or TRBV12-4 and TRBJ2-3; TRBD1 agrees at 8 bases. V dropped 6 bases and J dropped 10; count of bases not matched to a gene: 12. CDR3 length: 14 amino acids. For the CDR3, the DNA is TGTGCCAGCAGAAAGGTGGCAGGGGGCGAAGCGCAGTATTTT. It codes for CASRKVAGGEAQYF.

About this clonotype: Because it lacks the conserved phenylalanine or tryptophan at the end, this CDR3 is likely a read error. V is TRBV19 and J is TRBJ2-7; perhaps TRBD2 as D (5 bases). This CDR3 has 13 amino acids. Germline-derived CDR1 and CDR2 are LNHDA and SQIVND (reference sequence). The CDR3 region has the DNA TGTGCCAGTAGTTTCGGGGTCCACTACAAGCAGTACTTA. Translating gives CASSFGVHYKQYL.

In regard to this clonotype: Possible read error: a much larger clone is one base away. The V and J genes are TRBV6-1 and TRBJ2-3; 8 bases are shared with TRBD2. V lost 7 bases to trimming and J lost 4 bases; unmatched junction nucleotides: 10. Germline-derived CDR1 and CDR2 are MNHNS and SASEGT. The CDR3 extends over 15 amino acids. DNA of the CDR3: TGTGCCAGCAACGGGAGGGATTTGGTGCCAGATACGCAGTATTTT. Protein product: CASNGRDLVPDTQYF.

The chain carries TRBV4-1 and TRBJ1-1, with 7 bases lining up with TRBD1. The CDR3 runs 15 residues. V shed 2 bases, J shed 5 bases, and the junction held 8 bases outside the gene matches. Germline V gives CDR1 MGHRA, CDR2 YSYEKL. The CDR3 coding sequence is TGCGCCAGCAGCCAAAACAGGGGCCGTCAAACTGAAGCTTTCTTT. Translating gives CASSQNRGRQTEAFF.

This clonotype occurred many times. The rearrangement links TRBV28 to TRBJ1-2; D is undetermined. The CDR3 is made up of 14 amino acids. Germline V gene lookup returns CDR1 MDHEN and CDR2 SYDVKM. With 4 bases removed from V and 8 bases from J, the gap between germline ends came to 17 bases. The CDR3 here is CASSSRAEAGGYTF. The CDR3 nucleotides read TGTGCCAGCAGTTCTCGGGCCGAGGCGGGGGGCTACACCTTC.

To note about this clonotype: This may be a read error, as it is one base from a much larger clone. CDR3 nucleotide sequence: TGTGCCAGCAGTAGCCGGGACAGGGTATTCGGGGAGCTGTTTTTT. Translated: CASSSRDRVFGELFF. The chain carries TRBV6-5 and TRBJ2-2; TRBD1 matches 9 bases. This CDR3 comprises 15 residues. V dropped 5 bases and J dropped 7; count of bases not matched to a gene: 8. Germline V gives CDR1 MNHEY, CDR2 SVGAGI.

This clonotype has more than one count but fewer than ten. This could be a read error, since a much larger clone is one nucleotide away. The V call is TRBV11-2, the J call TRBJ2-3; D call uncertain. Germline V gene sequence: CDR1 SGHAT, CDR2 FQNNGV. The V end was cut by 4 bases, the J end by 2 bases, with 16 bases between. The CDR3 sequence is 16 residues long. CDR3 DNA: TGTGCCAGCAGCTCACAACCCCCCAGTAACACAGATACGCAGTATTTT. Protein: CASSSQPPSNTDTQYF.

The genes are TRBV6-1 and TRBJ2-3; D gene unclear. The CDR3 is 13 residues long. Germline V gene lookup returns CDR1 MNHNS and CDR2 SASEGT. Trimming took off 9 bases at V and 4 bases at J, with 14 bases between the two ends. CDR3 residues: CASKAWSADTQYF. For the CDR3, the DNA is TGTGCCAGTAAGGCCTGGTCTGCAGATACGCAGTATTTT.